This T cell receptor beta chain came from a study of shared clonotypes between healthy human individuals. Across the study: Donors had three CD4 naive, three CD4 memory, two CD8 naive and one CD8 memory plate apiece.

V gave up 4 bases and J gave up 3 bases, with 12 bases separating them. The CDR3 has 15 residues. Germline V gene lookup returns CDR1 KGHSH and CDR2 LQKENI. Only in-frame clones appear in the TCRdb table, and some are missing; sequencing was by immunoSEQ multiplex PCR. Of 2 million to 3 million clones in the sample, approximately 93% were seen once. This TCR was sampled from a man younger than 30 in good health. Some clones in this sample may be carry-over from other donors' samples. Sequences were obtained from naive CD4+ T cells from PBMCs. Subset: CD45RA+ positively selected. The chain has TRBV18 and TRBJ2-2, with a tentative D call TRBD1 (6 bases). CDR3 protein: CASSRTYRDTGELFF. As DNA, the CDR3 is TGTGCCAGCTCACGAACTTACAGGGACACCGGGGAGCTGTTTTTT.